This entry is about one T cell receptor (beta chain). This sample is drawn from a study of cytomegalovirus exposure and HLA in healthy donors. The PCR used 60 Vbeta and 13 Jbeta primers. Data came from immunoSEQ multiplex PCR; TCRdb stores just in-frame clones and leaves some out. This sample has about 140,000 clones, with 75% found just once. The clonotype was recovered from a man aged 25-40 years in good health and CMV-seronegative. The source material was PBMCs.

The CDR3 bases are TGTGCCTGGACCCCCCGGACAGTCGGGAACACTGAAGCTTTCTTT. Its protein is CAWTPRTVGNTEAFF. The chain is built from TRBV30 and TRBJ1-1, with D tentatively TRBD1 (6 bases). Germline CDR1 reads GTSNPN; CDR2 reads SVGIG (reference sequence). The CDR3 covers 15 residues. Trimming pared 4 bases from V and 1 base from J, leaving 16 bases between.